This is a list of T cell receptor beta chains from one sample in a study of post-analysis software for immune sequencing data. TCRdb passed the PCR reads through MiXCR, listing each CDR3 protein once. The profile covers approximately 690,000 distinct CDR3 sequences, with more than 50% appearing a single time and 11% taken by the ten largest. Sequencing used blood. Receptors were obtained from a girl aged 2-15 years with multiple sclerosis. Both conserved end residues are part of each CDR3. D genes are given only for firm matches. Clone size is given for some rows only: seen once, a few or many times, or a class if the clone is expanded.

d_call	j_call	v_call	clone_size	cdr3_aa	cdr3_nt
NA	TRBJ1-1	TRBV12-3/TRBV12-4	NA	CASSFDSYEAFF	TGTGCCAGCAGTTTCGACAGCTATGAAGCTTTCTTT
TRBD2	TRBJ2-3	TRBV27	NA	CASSPALAGDTQYF	TGTGCCAGCAGTCCAGCGCTAGCGGGAGATACGCAGTATTTT
TRBD2	TRBJ2-3	TRBV4-2	NA	CASSRLAGGRTDTQYF	TGTGCCAGCAGCAGACTAGCGGGGGGGCGGACAGATACGCAGTATTTT
NA	TRBJ2-3	TRBV12-3/TRBV12-4	NA	CASSLGFLGDTQYF	TGTGCCAGCAGTTTAGGGTTCCTGGGAGATACGCAGTATTTT
NA	TRBJ2-5	TRBV6-2/TRBV6-3	many	CASSSGIQETQYF	TGTGCCAGCAGTTCCGGGATTCAAGAGACCCAGTACTTC
TRBD2	TRBJ2-1	TRBV7-2	NA	CASSLAYSGGPNEQFF	TGTGCCAGCAGCTTAGCATATAGCGGGGGGCCCAATGAGCAGTTCTTC
NA	TRBJ1-6	TRBV2	few	CASSDTPPLHF	TGTGCCAGCAGTGACACTCCACCCCTCCACTTT
NA	TRBJ2-7	TRBV3-1	NA	CASSQIDYEQYF	TGTGCCAGCAGTCAGATAGACTACGAGCAGTACTTC
NA	TRBJ2-1	TRBV29-1	NA	CSGAHRLNEQFF	TGCAGCGGGGCCCACAGGCTCAATGAGCAGTTCTTC
TRBD2	TRBJ2-1	TRBV29-1	NA	CSVSGAGANEQFF	TGCAGCGTCTCTGGAGCGGGAGCCAATGAGCAGTTCTTC
NA	TRBJ1-1	TRBV20-1	once	CSARAAGGTEAFF	TGCAGTGCTAGAGCCGCCGGTGGCACTGAAGCTTTCTTT
TRBD1	TRBJ2-3	TRBV20-1	NA	CSARDPSPGQGRDTQYF	TGCAGTGCTAGAGATCCCTCTCCGGGACAGGGGCGAGATACGCAGTATTTT
NA	TRBJ2-5	TRBV11-2	NA	CASSLATGTLSRRLQETQYF	TGTGCCAGCAGCTTGGCTACAGGGACCCTTTCCCGAAGATTACAAGAGACCCAGTACTTC
TRBD2	TRBJ2-1	TRBV20-1	NA	CSAPGLAGRYNEQFF	TGCAGTGCCCCCGGACTAGCGGGAAGATACAATGAGCAGTTCTTC
TRBD2	TRBJ2-5	TRBV7-9	few	CAGTAISGGQETQYF	TGTGCCGGCACCGCCATTAGCGGGGGCCAAGAGACCCAGTACTTC
NA	TRBJ1-5	TRBV5-1	NA	CASSLNGQSNQPQHF	TGCGCCAGCAGCCTCAACGGACAGAGCAATCAGCCCCAGCATTTT
NA	TRBJ2-1	TRBV24-1	NA	CATSDSNNEQFF	TGTGCCACCAGTGATTCTAACAATGAGCAGTTCTTC
NA	TRBJ2-1	TRBV6-6	few	CASSYSGSVANEQFF	TGTGCCAGCAGTTACTCAGGGAGCGTTGCCAATGAGCAGTTCTTC
TRBD1	TRBJ2-2	TRBV12-3/TRBV12-4	once	CASSFTGQGTGGELFF	TGTGCCAGCAGTTTTACGGGACAGGGTACCGGCGGGGAGCTGTTTTTT
NA	TRBJ2-7	TRBV7-6	many	CASSPGMGSSSYEQYF	TGTGCCAGCAGCCCAGGTATGGGTTCGAGCTCCTACGAGCAGTACTTC
NA	TRBJ2-7	TRBV10-3	once	CATSIEYEQYF	TGTGCCACCTCTATTGAATACGAGCAGTACTTC
NA	TRBJ2-7	TRBV20-1	NA	CSAGADRTGYEQYF	TGCAGTGCTGGAGCTGACAGAACGGGCTACGAGCAGTACTTC
TRBD1	TRBJ1-1	TRBV12-3/TRBV12-4	few	CASRTGGGAFF	TGTGCCAGCAGGACAGGGGGCGGTGCTTTCTTT
NA	TRBJ1-2	TRBV29-1	NA	CSVEDRVPWGYTF	TGCAGCGTTGAAGACAGGGTACCGTGGGGCTACACCTTC
NA	TRBJ2-4	TRBV20-1	NA	CSARVAGENIQYF	TGCAGTGCTAGAGTTGCAGGGGAAAACATTCAGTACTTC
NA	TRBJ2-3	TRBV27	NA	CAVQTLWGAGDTQYF	TGTGCCGTGCAGACTTTATGGGGGGCGGGAGATACGCAGTATTTT
TRBD1	TRBJ1-2	TRBV29-1	few	CSARGGGAYGYTF	TGCAGCGCCAGAGGAGGGGGCGCCTATGGCTACACCTTC
NA	TRBJ2-5	TRBV25-1	NA	CASSRGGMIRETQYF	TGTGCCAGCAGCCGTGGAGGGATGATAAGGGAGACCCAGTACTTC
TRBD2	TRBJ2-3	TRBV6-1	NA	CASSPTSGGAVGTDTQYF	TGTGCCAGCAGTCCGACTAGCGGGGGAGCCGTCGGCACAGATACGCAGTATTTT
TRBD1	TRBJ1-2	TRBV4-3	NA	CASSQVQGARYGYTF	TGCGCCAGCAGCCAAGTCCAGGGGGCGCGGTATGGCTACACCTTC
NA	TRBJ2-7	TRBV12-3/TRBV12-4	NA	CASSRWTALYEQYF	TGTGCCAGCAGTCGGTGGACAGCCCTCTACGAGCAGTACTTC
NA	TRBJ2-4	TRBV20-1	NA	CSALPGPKNIQYF	TGCAGTGCTTTACCAGGCCCCAAAAACATTCAGTACTTC
TRBD2	TRBJ2-5	TRBV3-1	few	CASSPLAAGKETQYF	TGTGCCAGCAGCCCGCTAGCGGCGGGTAAGGAGACCCAGTACTTC
TRBD2	TRBJ2-7	TRBV20-1	NA	CSARPSGHTYEQYF	TGCAGTGCTAGGCCTAGCGGGCATACCTACGAGCAGTACTTC
NA	TRBJ1-2	TRBV29-1	once	CSVAGTHYGYTF	TGCAGCGTCGCCGGGACTCACTATGGCTACACCTTC
NA	TRBJ2-5	TRBV25-1	NA	CASSVGTSETQYF	TGTGCCAGCAGTGTTGGGACGAGCGAGACCCAGTACTTC
NA	TRBJ2-1	TRBV20-1	few	CSATYSEQFF	TGCAGTGCAACTTACAGTGAGCAGTTCTTC
TRBD2	TRBJ2-7	TRBV6-6	few	CASSPLGEGHYEQYF	TGTGCCAGCAGCCCATTGGGGGAGGGCCACTACGAGCAGTACTTC
NA	TRBJ2-1	TRBV6-2/TRBV6-3	NA	CASRIQAAEQFF	TGTGCCAGCAGGATACAGGCAGCAGAGCAGTTCTTC
NA	TRBJ2-1	TRBV29-1	few	CSVERAGSAYNEQFF	TGCAGCGTTGAAAGGGCAGGGTCAGCCTACAATGAGCAGTTCTTC
NA	TRBJ1-4	TRBV12-3/TRBV12-4	NA	CASSPDMATNEKLFF	TGTGCCAGCAGCCCTGACATGGCAACCAATGAAAAACTGTTTTTT
TRBD2	TRBJ2-1	TRBV20-1	NA	CSANKASGSSAWDEQFF	TGCAGTGCTAATAAGGCTAGCGGGAGCTCGGCCTGGGATGAGCAGTTCTTC
TRBD1	TRBJ2-7	TRBV28	NA	CASSTGGVGEQYF	TGTGCCAGCAGTACAGGGGGCGTGGGCGAGCAGTACTTC
NA	TRBJ2-1	TRBV13	NA	CASSLRRAGHNEQFF	TGTGCCAGCAGCCTACGGCGAGCGGGTCACAATGAGCAGTTCTTC
NA	TRBJ2-5	TRBV27	few	CASSHPKETQYF	TGTGCCAGCAGTCACCCGAAAGAGACCCAGTACTTC
NA	TRBJ1-1	TRBV29-1	NA	CSVLTRLGMTEAFF	TGCAGCGTCCTCACCCGTCTAGGGATGACTGAAGCTTTCTTT
TRBD2	TRBJ2-5	TRBV12-3/TRBV12-4	NA	CASSLSTSGEETQYF	TGTGCCAGCAGTCTGTCGACTAGCGGGGAAGAGACCCAGTACTTC
NA	TRBJ2-3	TRBV12-3/TRBV12-4	few	CASSRLSQQYF	TGTGCCAGCAGCCGACTCTCCCAGCAGTATTTT
NA	TRBJ2-1	TRBV20-1	NA	CSARGGSSSYNEQFF	TGCAGTGCTAGAGGTGGCTCAAGCTCCTACAATGAGCAGTTCTTC
NA	TRBJ1-2	TRBV3-1	NA	CASSQYSDYGYTF	TGTGCCAGCAGCCAATACAGCGACTATGGCTACACCTTC
NA	TRBJ1-1	TRBV6-2/TRBV6-3	NA	CASSYAMDTNKYTEAFF	TGTGCCAGCAGTTACGCGATGGACACGAACAAATACACTGAAGCTTTCTTT
NA	TRBJ1-2	TRBV6-2/TRBV6-3	few	CASSYSRSRNYGYTF	TGTGCCAGCAGTTACTCTAGATCCCGGAACTATGGCTACACCTTC
NA	TRBJ2-1	TRBV5-6	NA	CASSLGSNSYNEQFF	TGTGCCAGCAGCTTGGGAAGTAACTCCTACAATGAGCAGTTCTTC
NA	TRBJ1-2	TRBV25-1	NA	CASSDPGTPDGYTF	TGTGCCAGCAGTGATCCGGGAACCCCTGATGGCTACACCTTC
NA	TRBJ1-1	TRBV4-3	NA	CASSQDENTEAFF	TGCGCCAGCAGCCAAGATGAGAACACTGAAGCTTTCTTT
NA	TRBJ1-4	TRBV12-3/TRBV12-4	NA	CASSPLGGTNEKLFF	TGTGCCAGCAGTCCTCTTGGGGGGACTAATGAAAAACTGTTTTTT
TRBD2	TRBJ2-1	TRBV29-1	NA	CSVLGTSGGSTWTNEQFF	TGCAGCGTTCTAGGGACTAGCGGGGGATCTACGTGGACCAATGAGCAGTTCTTC